The TCR beta chain under discussion was sequenced for a study of cytomegalovirus exposure and HLA in healthy donors. Study findings and constraints: CMV antigen specificity of three CMV-associated chains was confirmed in vitro. Using the classifier, cytomegalovirus status was reportedly diagnosed with high specificity and sensitivity. In a later analysis, parvovirus B19, influenza, CMV and Epstein-Barr virus appeared linked to several top co-occurrence clusters.

About this clone itself: Its matching antigen is unknown.

CDR1 and CDR2 (germline): SEHNR, FQNEAQ (reference sequence). Trimming took off 7 bases at V and 0 bases at J, with 12 bases between the two ends. The CDR3 totals 15 residues. PCR involved 60 Vbeta and 13 Jbeta primers. Sequencing was performed with immunoSEQ multiplex PCR; in TCRdb, only in-frame clones are kept and a portion is missing. Here the sample spans fewer than 150,000 clones, under 90% being singletons. The donors were healthy bone marrow donors. The clonotype originates from a woman aged 18-29 years in good health and CMV-seronegative. The V and J genes are TRBV7-9 and TRBJ1-4; no firm D call. Sequencing was carried out using PBMCs. This CDR3 is CASKPLLSTNEKLFF. The CDR3 DNA reads as TGTGCCAGCAAGCCACTACTATCAACTAATGAAAAACTGTTTTTT.